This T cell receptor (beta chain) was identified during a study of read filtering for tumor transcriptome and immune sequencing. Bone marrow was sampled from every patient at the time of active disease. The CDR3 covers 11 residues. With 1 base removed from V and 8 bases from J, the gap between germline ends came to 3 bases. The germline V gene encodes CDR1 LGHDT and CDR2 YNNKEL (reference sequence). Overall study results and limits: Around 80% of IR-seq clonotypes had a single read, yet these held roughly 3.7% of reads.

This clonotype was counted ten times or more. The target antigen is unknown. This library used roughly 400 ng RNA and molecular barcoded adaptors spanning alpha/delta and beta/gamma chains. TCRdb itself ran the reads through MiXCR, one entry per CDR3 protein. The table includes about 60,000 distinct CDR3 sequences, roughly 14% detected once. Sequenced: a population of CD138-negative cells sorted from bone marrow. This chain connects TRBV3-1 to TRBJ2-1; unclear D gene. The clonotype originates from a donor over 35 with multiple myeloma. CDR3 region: CASSQVHEQFF. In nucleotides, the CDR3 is TGTGCCAGCAGCCAAGTCCATGAGCAGTTCTTC.